What follows is one T cell receptor (beta chain) and its context. This record comes from a study of blood T cell repertoires in COVID-19. Across the whole study: PBMCs, B-cell-depleted T cells, or T cells provided the cDNA or gDNA that made up the material.

CDR3 length equals 13 residues. Germline-derived CDR1 and CDR2 are SGHDT and YYEEEE. Trimming left V 4 bases short and J 1 base short, with 8 bases between. TCRdb keeps only in-frame clones here, not all; method: immunoSEQ multiplex PCR. The table lists roughly 360,000 clones, 81% of them singletons, with approximately 1% in the top ten. The clonotype originates from a human donor with acute or convalescent COVID-19. The donor label of this sample is uncertain. V usage is TRBV5-6 and J usage is TRBJ1-2, with D perhaps matching TRBD1 (5 bases). The material sequenced was peripheral blood. This chain's CDR3 is CASSIRGNYGYTF. The CDR3 DNA reads TGTGCCAGCAGCATAAGGGGTAACTATGGCTACACCTTC.